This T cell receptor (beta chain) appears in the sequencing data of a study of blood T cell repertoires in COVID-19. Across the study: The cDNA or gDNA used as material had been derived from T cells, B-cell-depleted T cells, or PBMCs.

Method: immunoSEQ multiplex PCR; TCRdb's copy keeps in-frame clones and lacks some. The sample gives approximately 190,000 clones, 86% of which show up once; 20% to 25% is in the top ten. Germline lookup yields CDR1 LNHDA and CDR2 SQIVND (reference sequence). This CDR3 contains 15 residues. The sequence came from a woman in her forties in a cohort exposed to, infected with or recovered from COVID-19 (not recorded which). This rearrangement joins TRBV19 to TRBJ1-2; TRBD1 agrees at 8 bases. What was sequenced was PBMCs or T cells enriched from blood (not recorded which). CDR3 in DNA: TGTGCTTCCCGGGGCCGACAGGGGCACTCCTATGGCTACACCTTC. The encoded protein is CASRGRQGHSYGYTF.